This is a list of T cell receptor beta chains from one sample in a study of blood T cells in healthy people across ages. One entry per CDR3 protein, called by TCRdb with MiXCR from the 5' RACE reads. The sample has about 840,000 distinct CDR3 sequences, about 29% seen once. Another study also made use of these data, one on T cells of mothers and their children.

The specimen sequenced was blood. The receptors here all came from a woman aged 35 to 49 in good health. CDR3s include the opening cysteine and the closing phenylalanine or tryptophan. Each record gives: D gene, V gene, J gene, clone size, CDR3 DNA, CDR3 protein. D genes are given only for firm matches. The size entry is marked missing in some rows and otherwise reads once, few, many or a size class.

d_call: TRBD2; v_call: TRBV12-5; j_call: TRBJ2-3; clone_size: NA; cdr3_nt: TGTGCTAGTGGTTTGTCTCGCCAGGGACTAGCGGGGGGGCCGAGAGTAGATACGCAGTATTTT; cdr3_aa: CASGLSRQGLAGGPRVDTQYF
d_call: TRBD2; v_call: TRBV7-9; j_call: TRBJ2-4; clone_size: few; cdr3_nt: TGTGCCAGCAGCTCCGGGGGGGGAGGGGCGGACAAAAACATTCAGTACTTC; cdr3_aa: CASSSGGGGADKNIQYF
d_call: NA; v_call: TRBV20-1; j_call: TRBJ1-5; clone_size: NA; cdr3_nt: TGCAGTGCTAGACGGGCAGCGCAGCCCCAGCATTTT; cdr3_aa: CSARRAAQPQHF
d_call: NA; v_call: TRBV3-1; j_call: TRBJ2-7; clone_size: many; cdr3_nt: TGTGCCAGCAGCCAAGCTGAAGGGTCCTACGAGCAGTACTTC; cdr3_aa: CASSQAEGSYEQYF
d_call: NA; v_call: TRBV28; j_call: TRBJ2-5; clone_size: NA; cdr3_nt: TGTGCCAGCAGTTTATTCAGTTTACGGGCACGTTACCAAGAGACCCAGTACTTC; cdr3_aa: CASSLFSLRARYQETQYF
d_call: TRBD2; v_call: TRBV4-2; j_call: TRBJ2-1; clone_size: NA; cdr3_nt: TGTGCCAGCAGCCGGGAAATAGCGGGGGGCCGGTTTGATGAGCAGTTCTTC; cdr3_aa: CASSREIAGGRFDEQFF
d_call: NA; v_call: TRBV5-5; j_call: TRBJ2-2; clone_size: few; cdr3_nt: TGTGCCAGCAGCTTTCCAATCTTGGGAACCGGGGAGCTGTTTTTT; cdr3_aa: CASSFPILGTGELFF
d_call: NA; v_call: TRBV24-1; j_call: TRBJ2-1; clone_size: few; cdr3_nt: TGTGCCACCAGTGATTCCTACGCCTCCCAGGGCAATGAGCAGTTCTTC; cdr3_aa: CATSDSYASQGNEQFF
d_call: NA; v_call: TRBV7-2; j_call: TRBJ1-2; clone_size: few; cdr3_nt: TGTGCCAGCAGCTTAAGCGGAGCCGCCCCTAACTATGGCTACACCTTC; cdr3_aa: CASSLSGAAPNYGYTF
d_call: TRBD1; v_call: TRBV20-1; j_call: TRBJ2-7; clone_size: NA; cdr3_nt: TGCAGTGCTAGACCGGGACAGGACCATGAGCAGTACTTC; cdr3_aa: CSARPGQDHEQYF
d_call: NA; v_call: TRBV20-1; j_call: TRBJ1-1; clone_size: few; cdr3_nt: TGCAGTGCCATAAACACTGAAGCTTTCTTT; cdr3_aa: CSAINTEAFF
d_call: NA; v_call: TRBV20-1; j_call: TRBJ2-7; clone_size: many; cdr3_nt: TGCAGTGCTAGAGGAGAGGGCGGGTACGAGCAGTACTTC; cdr3_aa: CSARGEGGYEQYF
d_call: NA; v_call: TRBV14; j_call: TRBJ1-1; clone_size: NA; cdr3_nt: TGTGCCAGCAGCCCTTTAGGGGGGAGTGAAGCTTTCTTT; cdr3_aa: CASSPLGGSEAFF
d_call: NA; v_call: TRBV30; j_call: TRBJ2-7; clone_size: many; cdr3_nt: TGTGCCTGGGGACAAGCCTACGAGCAGTACTTC; cdr3_aa: CAWGQAYEQYF
d_call: TRBD2; v_call: TRBV28; j_call: TRBJ2-7; clone_size: few; cdr3_nt: TGTGCCAGCAGACAGGGGACTAGCGGAAATACCTACGAGCAGTACTTC; cdr3_aa: CASRQGTSGNTYEQYF
d_call: NA; v_call: TRBV28; j_call: TRBJ1-2; clone_size: NA; cdr3_nt: TGTGCCAGCAGTCCCCGACGACCTCCTAACTATGGCTACACCTTC; cdr3_aa: CASSPRRPPNYGYTF
d_call: TRBD1; v_call: TRBV19; j_call: TRBJ2-7; clone_size: NA; cdr3_nt: TGTGCCAGTAGTTTACGACAGGGAGCGATCCACGAGCAGTACTTC; cdr3_aa: CASSLRQGAIHEQYF
d_call: TRBD1; v_call: TRBV7-2; j_call: TRBJ1-1; clone_size: many; cdr3_nt: TGTGCCAGCAGCTGGGACAGGGTAGACACTGAAGCTTTCTTT; cdr3_aa: CASSWDRVDTEAFF
d_call: NA; v_call: TRBV5-1; j_call: TRBJ2-3; clone_size: few; cdr3_nt: TGCGCCAGCAGCCCCATATCGAGGCAGTCCACAGATACGCAGTATTTT; cdr3_aa: CASSPISRQSTDTQYF
d_call: TRBD1; v_call: TRBV19; j_call: TRBJ2-5; clone_size: few; cdr3_nt: TGTGCCAGTAGCCGGGGGTATTCGGGACAGGTCTGGTCACGGGAGACCCAGTACTTC; cdr3_aa: CASSRGYSGQVWSRETQYF
d_call: NA; v_call: TRBV7-2; j_call: TRBJ2-3; clone_size: NA; cdr3_nt: TGTGCCAACAGCTTAGGCGGGAACACAGATACGCAGTATTTT; cdr3_aa: CANSLGGNTDTQYF
d_call: TRBD1; v_call: TRBV6-5; j_call: TRBJ1-3; clone_size: NA; cdr3_nt: TGTGCCAGCAGTTACTCCGGGGACAGGGGGAAGATTGGAAACACCATATATTTT; cdr3_aa: CASSYSGDRGKIGNTIYF
d_call: TRBD1; v_call: TRBV9; j_call: TRBJ1-2; clone_size: NA; cdr3_nt: TGTGCCAGCAGCTTAAGTGGACAGGGAACCTATGGCTACACCTTC; cdr3_aa: CASSLSGQGTYGYTF
d_call: TRBD2; v_call: TRBV12-3/TRBV12-4; j_call: TRBJ2-3; clone_size: many; cdr3_nt: TGCGCCAGCAGCCCGGGACTAGCGGGCCGAACAGATACGCAGTATTTT; cdr3_aa: CASSPGLAGRTDTQYF
d_call: NA; v_call: TRBV2; j_call: TRBJ1-6; clone_size: NA; cdr3_nt: TGTGCCAGCAGCGTAGGGACGGCTGGAAATTCACCCCTCCACTTT; cdr3_aa: CASSVGTAGNSPLHF
d_call: TRBD1; v_call: TRBV28; j_call: TRBJ1-5; clone_size: many; cdr3_nt: TGTGCCAGCAAGGTTTCGGGACAGGGGCGACCGCCCCAGCATTTT; cdr3_aa: CASKVSGQGRPPQHF
d_call: TRBD1; v_call: TRBV12-3/TRBV12-4; j_call: TRBJ1-2; clone_size: NA; cdr3_nt: TGTGCCAGCAGCAAACCGACAGGGTTCGGCTACACCTTC; cdr3_aa: CASSKPTGFGYTF
d_call: NA; v_call: TRBV25-1; j_call: TRBJ2-3; clone_size: NA; cdr3_nt: TGTGCCAGCAGTGAATTGGGAGTCGGAGATACGCAGTATTTT; cdr3_aa: CASSELGVGDTQYF
d_call: NA; v_call: TRBV2; j_call: TRBJ2-3; clone_size: NA; cdr3_nt: TGTGCCAGCAGTGGAGACCCCCGGGGGCCAGATACGCAGTATTTT; cdr3_aa: CASSGDPRGPDTQYF
d_call: TRBD1; v_call: TRBV29-1; j_call: TRBJ2-2; clone_size: NA; cdr3_nt: TGCAGCGCCACGACAGGGGCCCCGAACACCGGGGAGCTGTTTTTT; cdr3_aa: CSATTGAPNTGELFF
d_call: NA; v_call: TRBV27; j_call: TRBJ2-3; clone_size: few; cdr3_nt: TGTGCCAGCAGTTTGGTGCAGGGGTCAGATACGCAGTATTTT; cdr3_aa: CASSLVQGSDTQYF
d_call: NA; v_call: TRBV7-6; j_call: TRBJ2-5; clone_size: few; cdr3_nt: TGTGCCAGCAGCGTAATCGTCGGGGAGACCCAGTACTTC; cdr3_aa: CASSVIVGETQYF
d_call: NA; v_call: TRBV6-2/TRBV6-3; j_call: TRBJ2-1; clone_size: many; cdr3_nt: TGTGCCAGCAGTTACTCAGGGGGGGGCAATGAGCAGTTCTTC; cdr3_aa: CASSYSGGGNEQFF
d_call: NA; v_call: TRBV4-3; j_call: TRBJ1-1; clone_size: few; cdr3_nt: TGCGCCAGCAGTCAAGAGATCCCAGGGAACACTGAAGCTTTCTTT; cdr3_aa: CASSQEIPGNTEAFF
d_call: TRBD1; v_call: TRBV7-9; j_call: TRBJ1-4; clone_size: NA; cdr3_nt: TGTGCCAGCAGCCGTCAAACAGGGGGCGGGGAAAAACTGTTTTTT; cdr3_aa: CASSRQTGGGEKLFF
d_call: NA; v_call: TRBV7-9; j_call: TRBJ2-7; clone_size: NA; cdr3_nt: TGTGCCAGCAGCCCACAGGGAAAGCCCTACGAGCAGTACTTC; cdr3_aa: CASSPQGKPYEQYF
d_call: TRBD1; v_call: TRBV5-1; j_call: TRBJ2-6; clone_size: NA; cdr3_nt: TGCGCCAGCAGCCTGCGGACAGGTAACACCCCTGGGGCCAACGTCCTGACTTTC; cdr3_aa: CASSLRTGNTPGANVLTF
d_call: TRBD1; v_call: TRBV7-9; j_call: TRBJ1-2; clone_size: NA; cdr3_nt: TGTGCCAGCAGCTTAGAAGGGACAGGAGAAAACTATGGCTACACCTTC; cdr3_aa: CASSLEGTGENYGYTF
d_call: NA; v_call: TRBV5-1; j_call: TRBJ1-1; clone_size: NA; cdr3_nt: TGCGCCAGCAGCTTGAGGAGGGGATACATGAACACTGAAGCTTTCTTT; cdr3_aa: CASSLRRGYMNTEAFF
d_call: TRBD1; v_call: TRBV4-1; j_call: TRBJ1-2; clone_size: NA; cdr3_nt: TGCGCCAGCAGCCAAGCAGGGCAGGGGGCACTCAGCCACACCTTC; cdr3_aa: CASSQAGQGALSHTF
d_call: TRBD2; v_call: TRBV6-5; j_call: TRBJ2-3; clone_size: NA; cdr3_nt: TGTGCCAGCAGTTCCCGGGGACTAGCGGGGGACCACACAGATACGCAGTATTTT; cdr3_aa: CASSSRGLAGDHTDTQYF
d_call: NA; v_call: TRBV5-1; j_call: TRBJ1-2; clone_size: NA; cdr3_nt: TGCGCCAGCAGCTTGGCCGCGACTCCAGCTGCGGGCGATGGCTGCACCTTC; cdr3_aa: CASSLAATPAAGDGCTF